This T cell receptor (beta chain) was observed in a study of T cells in Graves' hyperthyroidism and ophthalmopathy (dated by TCRdb to between 2018 and 2021). For the study in its entirety: Peripheral blood was collected at initial diagnosis, before any treatment. TCR V-J signatures able to tell the groups apart were searched for in a discovery cohort of 90 to 100 patients, of whom about 40 had Graves' ophthalmopathy and some 60 had stable Graves' hyperthyroidism. Whether ophthalmopathy could be predicted prospectively was tested in an independent validation cohort made up of 18 hyperthyroidism patients plus 17 patients who later progressed to ophthalmopathy. The 85 to 100 discovery patients were randomly split 7:3 into training and test sets. The study also compared thyroid tissue and blood T-cell repertoires from roughly 6 Graves' hyperthyroidism patients. After blood sampling, hyperthyroidism patients were treated with methimazole at a starting dose of 30 mg daily, and ophthalmopathy patients were treated with high-dose intravenous methylprednisolone. According to the paper, TCR Vbeta CDR3 sequencing was carried out on around 140 peripheral blood samples, which came from 40 to 45 ophthalmopathy, 70 to 80 hyperthyroidism and roughly 17 progressor patients. The study at large found these results: Blood samples also contained most of the expanded thyroid clonotypes (frequency above 0.001), which suggests that blood repertoires may reflect thyroid immune responses. No statistical method was used to fix the sample size in advance, and group allocation was not hidden from the investigators. During validation, the model predicted progression to ophthalmopathy a median of about 6.5 months ahead of onset, with around 70% sensitivity and less than 85% specificity. A 13 V-J signature model separated ophthalmopathy from stable hyperthyroidism, with 87.88% sensitivity and roughly 81% specificity in cross-validation and 80%/75% in testing.

The table lists this clonotype with many counts. Its antigen is still unknown. Nothing much larger sits one base from this clone, and base qualities are not available. Ophthalmopathy patients had moderately to severely active disease, with a Clinical Activity Score of 3 or more, a NOSPECS grade of 4 or more, and a disease duration of less than 3 months. Exclusion was applied to patients with uncontrolled infections, other autoimmune diseases, pregnancy or lactation. Diagnoses were established on the basis of clinical symptoms, serum thyroxine and TRAb, thyroid ultrasound, and orbital computed tomography. PBMCs were isolated from about 9 ml of fresh peripheral blood by Ficoll-Paque density gradient centrifugation. Total RNA was extracted using Trizol reagent, and RNA quality was assessed on an Agilent 2100 Bioanalyzer. Amplification of TCR beta CDR3 regions was carried out from RNA transcripts. The TCR CDR3 was subjected to a first round of RT-PCR using the HTBI primer set and the Qiagen OneStep RT-PCR kit. Libraries were constructed in a second round of multiplex PCR, after which size selection and purification were carried out. Paired-end sequencing of the libraries was performed with 100 bp reads on an Illumina HiSeq2000. Per the authors' processing: SOAPnuke was used to process the raw data, with reads discarded if the reads contained adapters or uncalled bases, had a mean Phred below 15, or lacked an exact constant-primer or identifier match. High-quality paired reads were merged using COPE v1.2.5, and each unique nucleotide sequence was defined as a clonotype. Clonotypes were aligned to IMGT TRBV, TRBD and TRBJ reference segments using MiTCR v1.1. Only V-J combinations with frequency above 0.0001, covering roughly 99% of repertoires, were analysed. The TCS score was defined as F50 (clonal expansion) divided by E x V (chaos), with BLOSUM62-based TCRdist calculated between CDR3 peptides within each V-J. Welch's t-statistics and random forest reduced around 520 V-J features to roughly 13, which were used in a naive Bayes classifier (R e1071). TCRdb reworked the public reads: Q25 trimming with fastp, MiXCR clone assembly, productive beta chains retained. CDR3 protein sequences are deduplicated, and each keeps its most common genes and DNA. TCRdb, not the authors, supplied the V and J calls. The sample yields about 410,000 distinct CDR3 sequences; about 15% were counted once. Around 14% of the sample is taken by the ten largest.

The CDR3, from cysteine to phenylalanine, totals 16 residues. The retained sequence is limited to the CDR3, 48 bases, with the frame set at the first base. CDR1 and CDR2 are read off the germline V gene as SGHRS and YFSETQ. The V end gives up 0 bases and the J end 6 bases, leaving 7 bases in the junction not matched to a gene. This sequence was found in a man between 18 and 35 years old with Graves' ophthalmopathy. The chain is made from TRBV5-1 and TRBJ2-1, with TRBD1 identical over 9 junction bases. The sequencing sample was made of blood. The DNA reads TGCGCCAGCAGCTTGGCCGGGACAGGGTCTTTCAATGAGCAGTTCTTC. Translated, this gives CASSLAGTGSFNEQFF.